The 23 T cell receptor beta chains given below trace back to one sample, sequenced in a study of T cells in Graves' hyperthyroidism and ophthalmopathy. The source material, RNA transcripts, was used to amplify TCR beta CDR3 regions. The study used the HTBI primer set for a first-round RT-PCR of the TCR CDR3. TCRdb itself ran the multiplex PCR reads through MiXCR, one entry per CDR3 protein. Of 500,000 to 600,000 distinct CDR3 sequences listed, around 42% are singletons. The source material was peripheral blood or thyroid tissue (not recorded which). The receptors here all came from an adult woman with Graves' disease, either hyperthyroidism or ophthalmopathy (not recorded which).

Only a few counts were recorded for this clonotype. The rearrangement uses TRBV12-3 or TRBV12-4 and TRBJ1-2; D may be TRBD1 (5 bases). This CDR3 contains 13 residues. The V end was cut by 5 bases, the J end by 8 bases, with 15 bases between. This CDR3 is CASSPRPGHGYTF. CDR3 nucleotide sequence: TGTGCCAGCAGTCCAAGGCCAGGGCACGGCTACACCTTC.

Many counts were recorded for this clonotype. V gene TRBV5-1 combines with J gene TRBJ1-2; 11 bases line up with TRBD1. The V and J ends lost 5 bases and 10 bases, in that order; junction bases with no gene match: 10. Germline assignment: CDR1 SGHRS and CDR2 YFSETQ. The CDR3 has 14 residues. The CDR3 bases are TGCGCCAGCAGACAGGACAGGGGGCGAAAAGACTACACCTTC. Translation: CASRQDRGRKDYTF.

V gene TRBV12-3 or TRBV12-4 combines with J gene TRBJ1-5, with a possible D match to TRBD2 (5 bases). Gene TRBJ2-5 matches the end of the DNA better, so the J call may be wrong. CDR3 length equals 17 residues. The CDR3 loop is CASSPGRLGSSNQPQYF. The DNA for the CDR3 is TGTGCCAGCAGTCCTGGCCGTTTGGGGAGTAGCAATCAGCCCCAGTACTTC.

The sample holds a few counts of this clonotype. The chain recombines TRBV28 with TRBJ1-6; 9 nucleotides match TRBD1. Germline V gives CDR1 MDHEN, CDR2 SYDVKM. CDR3 length: 15 amino acids. The ends lost 6 bases at V and 9 bases at J; junction bases unmatched: 9. Here the CDR3 reads CASRPGQGPSSPLHF. As DNA, the CDR3 is TGTGCCAGCAGGCCGGGACAGGGTCCAAGTTCACCCCTCCACTTT.

This sequence joins TRBV7-9 and TRBJ2-5; D is uncertain. Germline lookup yields CDR1 SEHNR and CDR2 FQNEAQ (reference sequence). This CDR3 contains 15 residues. The V end was cut by 5 bases, the J end by 0 bases, with 13 bases between. The CDR3, as DNA: TGTGCCAGCAGCGTTGCTACTCTCTACCAAGAGACCCAGTACTTC. Protein: CASSVATLYQETQYF.

The V call is TRBV10-3, the J call TRBJ1-6; no firm D call. The CDR3 runs to 14 residues. The germline CDR1 and CDR2 sequences are ENHRY and SYGVKD. The V end was cut by 4 bases, the J end by 10 bases, with 14 bases between. This CDR3 is CAISGRPEHSPLHF. The CDR3 DNA is TGTGCCATCAGTGGCCGCCCGGAGCACTCACCCCTCCACTTT.

This clonotype was detected ten times or more. The chain carries TRBV5-1 and TRBJ2-2; no clear D gene. This CDR3 region has 15 residues. The germline V and J ends were trimmed by 4 bases and 5 bases, with 15 bases remaining between them. Germline V lookup: CDR1 SGHRS, CDR2 YFSETQ. CDR3 in amino acids: CASSTQTEPTGELFF. Written as DNA, the CDR3 is TGCGCCAGCAGCACCCAGACGGAGCCAACCGGGGAGCTGTTTTTT.

The chain recombines TRBV20-1 with TRBJ2-7, with 9 bases lining up with TRBD1. This CDR3 is built from 13 residues. The V gene's germline CDR1 is DFQATT and CDR2 SNEGSKA (reference sequence). V was pared by 5 bases and J by 0 bases, with 2 bases of the junction left unmatched. The CDR3 is CSARTGASYEQYF. The DNA of the CDR3 is TGCAGTGCTCGGACAGGGGCCTCCTACGAGCAGTACTTC.

This chain joins TRBV20-1 and TRBJ1-2, with D perhaps matching TRBD1 (5 bases). The CDR3 contains 13 residues. In germline, CDR1 is DFQATT, CDR2 SNEGSKA (reference sequence). V was shortened by 0 bases and J by 12 bases, with 17 bases between the two germline ends. The CDR3 DNA reads as TGCAGTGCTAGAGATGAGGGCAGGGTCGGGGACACCTTC. Protein product: CSARDEGRVGDTF.

This chain uses TRBV15 with TRBJ2-5; 12 nucleotides agree with TRBD2. V trimming: 3 bases; J trimming: 3 bases; junction bases outside the gene matches: 5. The CDR3 is made up of 16 amino acids. CDR1 is LNHNV, CDR2 YYDKDF, per germline (reference sequence). CDR3 amino acids: CATSSRLAGAEETQYF. The CDR3 bases are TGTGCCACCAGCAGTCGACTAGCGGGAGCTGAAGAGACCCAGTACTTC.

The chain recombines TRBV20-1 with TRBJ2-7, with 7 nucleotides matching TRBD2. This CDR3 comprises 14 residues. Germline CDR1 and CDR2: DFQATT and SNEGSKA (reference sequence). V dropped 6 bases and J dropped 3; count of bases not matched to a gene: 11. The CDR3 region has the DNA TGCAGTGCCCATGGCGGGGAGGGCCTCTACGAGCAGTACTTC. As protein: CSAHGGEGLYEQYF.

In the case of this clonotype: A read error may explain this, as a much larger clone is one base away. The chain links TRBV28 to TRBJ1-3; D is possibly TRBD1 (5 bases). The CDR3 covers 15 residues. The ends were cut back, 3 bases at V and 0 bases at J, with 9 bases in the middle. Germline lookup yields CDR1 MDHEN and CDR2 SYDVKM. This CDR3 reads CASSFRGISGNTIYF. The CDR3 nucleotides read TGTGCCAGCAGTTTTAGGGGAATCTCTGGAAACACCATATATTTT.

The genes are TRBV12-3 or TRBV12-4 and TRBJ2-5; D might be TRBD2 (5 bases). This CDR3 spans 15 amino acids. The ends were cut back, 3 bases at V and 5 bases at J, with 16 bases in the middle. The CDR3 nucleotides read TGTGCCAGCAGTTTGGGTGGAGGAGCTGCCGAGACCCAGTACTTC. It encodes CASSLGGGAAETQYF.

DNA for the CDR3: TGTGCCAGCAGGGGCCGGCGGGAGGACCCGTCAAGGACAGATACGCAGTATTTT. Its translation: CASRGRREDPSRTDTQYF. The chain links TRBV2 to TRBJ2-3, with 8 bases identical to TRBD2. This CDR3 contains 18 residues. CDR1 is SNHLY and CDR2 is FYNNEI in the germline V gene. V lost 6 bases, J lost 3 bases, and 17 bases stayed unmatched. Full variable domain (remainder filled in from reference TRBV2 and TRBJ2-3): EPEVTQTPSHQVTQMGQEVILRCVPISNHLYFYWYRQILGQKVEFLVSFYNNEISEKSEIFDDQFSVERPDGSNFTLKIRSTKLEDSAMYFCASRGRREDPSRTDTQYFGPGTRLTVL.

The V gene is TRBV29-1, the J gene TRBJ1-1; 7 bases are a match to TRBD1. The CDR3 length is 13 residues. Germline lookup yields CDR1 SQVTM and CDR2 ANQGSEA. The CDR3 DNA follows: TGCGCAGGAGGGGGACAGTCCAACACTGAAGCTTTCTTT. This translates into CAGGGQSNTEAFF.

This sequence joins TRBV12-3 or TRBV12-4 and TRBJ1-1; D is ambiguous. V lost 3 bases and J 3 bases, leaving 11 bases between the germline ends. CDR3 length: 14 amino acids. As DNA, the CDR3 is TGTGCCAGCAGTTTTCGAAGCCGGGACACTGAAGCTTTCTTT. Protein sequence: CASSFRSRDTEAFF.

The chain links TRBV10-3 to TRBJ1-1; D not certain. Trimming took 3 bases from V and 5 from J, leaving 19 bases between them. The CDR3 contains 16 residues. Per germline, CDR1 ENHRY and CDR2 SYGVKD. CDR3 sequence: CAISELRSGVETEAFF. The CDR3 nucleotides read TGTGCCATCAGTGAATTAAGGAGTGGGGTAGAAACTGAAGCTTTCTTT.

CDR3 amino acids: CASSLGRGQGNTEAFF. In nucleotides, the CDR3 is TGTGCCAGCAGTTTGGGGCGCGGACAGGGAAACACTGAAGCTTTCTTT. This chain links TRBV12-3 or TRBV12-4 with TRBJ1-1; 8 bases fit TRBD1. J lost 2 bases, V lost 3 bases, and 8 bases had no gene match. This CDR3 contains 16 residues.

The V gene is TRBV15, the J gene TRBJ2-5; D possibly corresponds to TRBD1 (6 bases). CDR3 size: 14 residues. The germline gives CDR1 LNHNV, CDR2 YYDKDF (reference sequence). V dropped 2 bases and J dropped 2 bases, with 9 bases sitting between them. This chain's CDR3 is CATSRRQDQETQYF. The CDR3 DNA follows: TGTGCCACCAGCAGAAGACAGGATCAAGAGACCCAGTACTTC.

This clonotype came up once. This chain uses TRBV7-9 with TRBJ2-7, with D possibly called TRBD1 or TRBD2 (5 bases each). Germline lookup yields CDR1 SEHNR and CDR2 FQNEAQ (reference sequence). V lost 6 bases and J lost 1, with 13 bases in between. This CDR3 region has 14 residues. The CDR3 DNA reads TGTGCCAGCAGTTCCAGGGAGAAATCCTACGAGCAGTACTTC. Translating gives CASSSREKSYEQYF.

The rearrangement uses TRBV5-6 and TRBJ2-7; the match to TRBD1 covers 9 bases. CDR1 is SGHDT, CDR2 YYEEEE, per germline. After removal of 4 bases from V and 5 bases from J, the junction contained 10 bases not matched to a gene. The CDR3 spans 15 residues. In nucleotides, the CDR3 is TGTGCCAGCAGCCCCGGGGACAGGGCCTCGCACGAGCAGTACTTC. This gives the protein CASSPGDRASHEQYF.

There are many counts of this clonotype. This chain connects TRBV5-5 to TRBJ2-7; no clear D. This CDR3 contains 12 residues. V lost 2 bases and J lost 3, with 6 bases in between. Looked up from germline, CDR1 is SGHKS and CDR2 is YYEKEE (reference sequence). The CDR3 region is CASSFRGYEQYF. The CDR3 DNA reads TGTGCCAGCAGCTTTCGAGGCTACGAGCAGTACTTC.

This clonotype has a handful of counts. The CDR3 end shows no conserved phenylalanine or tryptophan, and so a read error is likely. The genes are TRBV7-8 and TRBJ2-5; D tentatively reads TRBD1 or TRBD2 (5 bases each). The V gene lost 1 base and the J gene lost 4 bases, with 10 bases spanning the gap. The CDR3 has 14 amino acids. Looked up from germline, CDR1 is SGHVS and CDR2 is FQNEAQ. CDR3 in amino acids: CASSLDGGRETQYL. CDR3 coding DNA: TGTGCCAGCAGCTTAGATGGGGGTAGAGAGACCCAGTACCTC.